Shown below are 12 T cell receptor beta chains from a single sample sequenced in a study of PD-1 blockade in classical Hodgkin lymphoma (dated by TCRdb to 2020 to 2022). The meaning of the sample's time point label: cycle 1 day 1 (C1D1), immediately before nivolumab initiation. All trial patients had relapsed after autologous stem cell transplantation, with cohorts A, B and C differing in prior brentuximab vedotin exposure. Preparation of the library involved the immunoSEQ multiplex PCR assay. Entries here come from immuneACCESS through TCRdb and include only in-frame sequences with V and J called. Some clones fail to appear in such tables; in the studies checked, an unresolved V gene covers under half of the shortfall, and the cause of the remainder is unknown. The sample yields about 72,000 clones; under 95% were counted once. The top ten clonotypes cover approximately 8.2% of the sample. The source material was peripheral blood mononuclear cells (PBMCs), sampled at baseline. All receptors come from a human donor with classical Hodgkin lymphoma.

This clone was detected once. The rearrangement joins TRBV4-2 to TRBJ2-7; D possibly uses TRBD1 or TRBD2 (5 bases each). The V and J ends lost 0 bases and 3 bases respectively, with 9 bases between them. The CDR3 runs 14 residues. CDR1 and CDR2 from the germline V gene are LGHNA and YNFKEQ. CDR3: CASSQEFGGYEQYF. The CDR3 DNA reads as TGTGCCAGCAGCCAAGAATTTGGGGGCTACGAGCAGTACTTC.

The chain uses TRBV28 and TRBJ2-5, with D possibly being TRBD2 (6 bases). Germline V gene lookup returns CDR1 MDHEN and CDR2 SYDVKM. Trimming took 10 bases from V and 2 from J, leaving 14 bases between them. The CDR3 totals 13 residues. The CDR3 nucleotides read TGTGCCACCATCCGGGGGAGTCAAGAGACCCAGTACTTC. The encoded protein is CATIRGSQETQYF.

The V call is TRBV5-1, the J call TRBJ2-3, with 10 bases identical to TRBD2. The V and J ends lost 0 bases and 3 bases, in that order; junction bases with no gene match: 4. There are 16 residues in the CDR3. Germline CDR1 is SGHRS and CDR2 is YFSETQ. In DNA form, the CDR3 reads TGCGCCAGCAGCTTGGCTCTTAGCGGGGGGACAGATACGCAGTATTTT. It translates to CASSLALSGGTDTQYF.

The chain combines TRBV28 with TRBJ2-5, with TRBD1 matching 10 bases. The CDR3 extends over 16 amino acids. From germline, CDR1 is MDHEN and CDR2 SYDVKM. V was pared by 3 bases and J by 4 bases, with 8 bases of the junction left unmatched. The DNA for the CDR3 is TGTGCCAGCAGTTTTGGGACAGGGGCCCAAGGAGAGACCCAGTACTTC. Translating it yields CASSFGTGAQGETQYF.

This clone appeared once. This rearrangement joins TRBV14 to TRBJ2-7; D is possibly TRBD1 (5 bases). V was shortened by 4 bases and J by 9 bases, with 16 bases between the two germline ends. Per germline, CDR1 SGHDN and CDR2 FVKESK. The CDR3 extends over 13 amino acids. The CDR3 sequence: CASSPTVNNGQYF. CDR3 nucleotides: TGTGCCAGCAGCCCGACAGTTAATAACGGGCAGTACTTC.

This chain uses TRBV4-1 with TRBJ1-5; perhaps TRBD1 as D (5 bases). The germline V and J ends were trimmed by 0 bases and 5 bases, with 14 bases remaining between them. CDR3 length: 16 amino acids. Looked up from germline, CDR1 is MGHRA and CDR2 is YSYEKL. The CDR3, as DNA: TGCGCCAGCAGCCAAGAGGGCGCCGGGGCGGATCAGCCCCAGCATTTT. Protein product: CASSQEGAGADQPQHF.

A note on this clone: Sequence at one end of the junction differs from germline and may be a read error. In the same sample, other DNA sequences code for this CDR3. This chain joins TRBV11-1 and TRBJ2-1; 7 positions match TRBD2. This CDR3 contains 16 residues. CDR1 is SGHAT and CDR2 is FQDESV in the germline V gene (reference sequence). The CDR3: CASSRLGLAEYNEQFF. The CDR3 DNA reads TGTGCCAGCAGCCGCCTCGGCCTAGCGGAATACAATGAGCAATTCTTC. Together with reference TRBV11-1 and TRBJ2-1, the CDR3 gives the full variable domain: EAEVAQSPRYKITEKSQAVAFWCDPISGHATLYWYRQILGQGPELLVQFQDESVVDDSQLPKDRFSAERLKGVDSTLKIQPAELGDSAMYLCASSRLGLAEYNEQFFGPGTRLTVL.

The gene calls are TRBV5-1 and TRBJ1-1; D uncertain. This CDR3 contains 13 residues. The germline V and J ends were trimmed by 0 bases and 5 bases, with 8 bases remaining between them. Per germline, CDR1 SGHRS and CDR2 YFSETQ. In DNA, the CDR3 is TGCGCCAGCAGCTTGGCTGCAATTACTGAAGCTTTCTTT. Translation: CASSLAAITEAFF.

The chain employs TRBV10-2 and TRBJ1-2, with D perhaps TRBD1 (6 bases). There are 12 residues in the CDR3. Germline V gene data show CDR1 as WSHSY and CDR2 as SAAADI. Deletions cut 6 bases from V and 4 bases from J, with 9 bases between. CDR3 region: CASSKDSYGYTF. As DNA, the CDR3 is TGCGCCAGCAGCAAGGACAGCTATGGCTACACCTTC.

This rearrangement joins TRBV18 to TRBJ1-3; D not certain. The V end was cut by 5 bases, the J end by 1 base, with 6 bases between. CDR1 and CDR2 from the germline V gene are KGHSH and LQKENI. The CDR3 length is 13 residues. The CDR3 DNA is TGTGCCAGCTCAAACGGATCTGGAAACACCATATATTTT. It specifies CASSNGSGNTIYF. Full variable domain (missing parts from reference TRBV18 and TRBJ1-3): NAGVMQNPRHLVRRRGQEARLRCSPMKGHSHVYWYRQLPEEGLKFMVYLQKENIIDESGMPKERFSAEFPKEGPSILRIQQVVRGDSAAYFCASSNGSGNTIYFGEGSWLTVV.

V gene TRBV18 combines with J gene TRBJ1-1; no reliable D call. The CDR3 covers 13 residues. The V end lost 4 bases, the J end lost 4 bases, and 10 bases lay between the germline ends. Germline values: CDR1 KGHSH, CDR2 LQKENI. This CDR3 reads CASSRGRATEAFF. The CDR3 DNA sequence: TGTGCCAGCTCACGGGGAAGGGCCACTGAAGCTTTCTTT.

The genes are TRBV29-1 and TRBJ2-7; 10 bases match TRBD2. Germline V gene lookup returns CDR1 SQVTM and CDR2 ANQGSEA. This CDR3 is 16 amino acids long. The V and J ends lost 5 bases and 0 bases, in that order; junction bases with no gene match: 10. CDR3 in DNA: TGCAGCGTTCCCGGACTAGCGGTAGAGCGCTCCTACGAGCAGTACTTC. As protein: CSVPGLAVERSYEQYF.